Listed below are T cell receptor beta chains from one sample, sequenced in a study of T cells in Graves' hyperthyroidism and ophthalmopathy. TCRdb redid the calling of the multiplex PCR reads with MiXCR, one entry per CDR3 protein. The sample includes around 200,000 distinct CDR3 sequences, about 17% of them seen just once. The source material was blood. The source is a man aged 40-49 years with Graves' hyperthyroidism. Both conserved end residues are part of each CDR3. A D gene is named only where the DNA matches it firmly. Clone size is given for some rows only: seen once, a few or many times, or a class if the clone is expanded.

v_gene	d_gene	abundance	j_gene	CDR3aa	CDR3nt
TRBV5-1	TRBD1	-	TRBJ2-2	CASSVDRVANTGELFF	TGCGCCAGCAGCGTAGACAGGGTTGCGAACACCGGGGAGCTGTTTTTT
TRBV18	-	many	TRBJ2-7	CASSPPRNYEQYF	TGTGCCAGCTCACCACCTCGAAACTACGAGCAGTACTTC
TRBV4-3	-	few	TRBJ1-6	CASSHDPGPSNSPLHF	TGCGCCAGCAGCCATGATCCGGGGCCTTCGAATTCACCCCTCCACTTT
TRBV6-1	-	-	TRBJ1-5	CASSDWFLTGIPAEQPQHF	TGTGCCAGCAGTGATTGGTTTTTGACCGGAATCCCAGCAGAGCAGCCCCAGCATTTT
TRBV20-1	-	-	TRBJ2-1	CSAREGGPDEQFF	TGCAGTGCTAGAGAAGGAGGGCCCGATGAGCAGTTCTTC
TRBV5-6	TRBD2	few	TRBJ2-3	CASSLVTSGGTDTQYF	TGTGCCAGCAGCTTGGTAACTAGCGGGGGCACAGATACGCAGTATTTT
TRBV12-5	TRBD1	-	TRBJ2-2	CASGLSTGGSTGELFF	TGTGCTAGTGGTTTGTCGACAGGGGGGAGCACCGGGGAGCTGTTTTTT
TRBV5-6	-	many	TRBJ1-1	CASTLRVRHTEAFF	TGTGCCAGCACGCTTAGGGTACGCCACACTGAAGCTTTCTTT
TRBV5-1	TRBD1	-	TRBJ1-2	CASSTGQGALRYGYTF	TGCGCCAGCAGCACTGGACAGGGGGCGCTTAGGTATGGCTACACCTTC
TRBV2	-	-	TRBJ1-5	CASSERNQPQHF	TGTGCCAGCAGTGAAAGAAATCAGCCCCAGCATTTT
TRBV9	-	few	TRBJ2-7	CASSHGTDYSYEQYF	TGTGCCAGCAGCCATGGGACGGACTACTCCTACGAGCAGTACTTC
TRBV6-1	-	many	TRBJ1-5	CASRIQQGSNQPQHF	TGTGCCAGCAGAATCCAACAGGGAAGCAATCAGCCCCAGCATTTT
TRBV6-2/TRBV6-3	TRBD2	many	TRBJ2-5	CASEGGGYQETQYF	TGTGCCAGCGAGGGCGGGGGATACCAAGAGACCCAGTACTTC
TRBV7-9	-	few	TRBJ1-2	CASSLDRGYTF	TGTGCCAGCAGCTTAGACCGTGGCTACACCTTC